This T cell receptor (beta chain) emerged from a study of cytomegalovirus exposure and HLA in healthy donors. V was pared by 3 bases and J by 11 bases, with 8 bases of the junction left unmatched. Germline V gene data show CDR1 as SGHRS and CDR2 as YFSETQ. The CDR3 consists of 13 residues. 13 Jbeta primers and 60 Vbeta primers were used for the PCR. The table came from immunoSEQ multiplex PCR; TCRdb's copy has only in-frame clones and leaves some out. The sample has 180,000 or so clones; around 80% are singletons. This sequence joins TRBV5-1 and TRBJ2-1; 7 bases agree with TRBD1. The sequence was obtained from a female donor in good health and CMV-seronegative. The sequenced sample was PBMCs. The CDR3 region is CASSSEKGQKQFF. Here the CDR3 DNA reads TGCGCCAGCAGCTCAGAAAAGGGACAGAAGCAGTTCTTC.